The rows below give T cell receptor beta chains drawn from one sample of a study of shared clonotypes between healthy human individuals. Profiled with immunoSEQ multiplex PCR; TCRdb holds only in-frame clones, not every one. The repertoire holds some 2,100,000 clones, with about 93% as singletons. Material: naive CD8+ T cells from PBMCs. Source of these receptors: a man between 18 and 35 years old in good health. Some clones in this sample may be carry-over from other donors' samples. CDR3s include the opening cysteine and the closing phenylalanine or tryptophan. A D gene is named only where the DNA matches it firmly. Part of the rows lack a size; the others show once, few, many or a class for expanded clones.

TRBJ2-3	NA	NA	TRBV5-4	CASSWKGGTDTQYF	TGTGCCAGCAGCTGGAAAGGGGGCACAGATACGCAGTATTTT
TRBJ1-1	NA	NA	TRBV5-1	CASSLIPGPIGNTEAFF	TGCGCCAGCAGCTTAATTCCGGGACCCATTGGGAACACTGAAGCTTTCTTT
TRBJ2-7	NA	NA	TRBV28	CASQNRGVGYEQYF	TGTGCCAGCCAGAACCGAGGGGTGGGCTACGAGCAGTACTTC
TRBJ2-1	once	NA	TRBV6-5	CASSYSATSYNEQFF	TGTGCCAGCAGTTACTCGGCCACTTCTTACAATGAGCAGTTCTTC
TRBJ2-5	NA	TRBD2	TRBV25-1	CASSDRSSGTQETQYF	TGTGCCAGCAGTGATAGGTCTAGCGGGACCCAAGAGACCCAGTACTTC
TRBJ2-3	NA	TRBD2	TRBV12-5	CASGLVLAGVTDTQYF	TGTGCTAGTGGTTTGGTTCTAGCGGGAGTGACAGATACGCAGTATTTT
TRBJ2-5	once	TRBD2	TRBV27	CASSLASGPVLGETQYF	TGTGCCAGCAGTTTGGCTAGCGGACCAGTCCTGGGGGAGACCCAGTACTTC
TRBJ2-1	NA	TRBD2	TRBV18	CASSPVVAGIPGNEQFF	TGTGCCAGCTCCCCCGTCGTAGCGGGAATCCCAGGCAATGAGCAGTTCTTC
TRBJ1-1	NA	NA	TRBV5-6	CASSLGLNTEAFF	TGTGCCAGCAGCTTGGGGTTGAACACTGAAGCTTTCTTT
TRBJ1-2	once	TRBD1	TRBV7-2	CASSYGTGLPDGYTF	TGTGCCAGCAGCTACGGGACAGGGCTTCCAGACGGCTACACCTTC
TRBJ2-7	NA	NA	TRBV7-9	CASSVTGTHYEQYF	TGTGCCAGCAGCGTAACCGGGACGCACTACGAGCAGTACTTC
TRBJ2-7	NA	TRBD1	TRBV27	CASSLLLGTGPYEQYF	TGTGCCAGCAGTTTGCTCCTCGGGACAGGACCCTACGAGCAGTACTTC
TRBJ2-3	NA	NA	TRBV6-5	CASSPRLPTDTQYF	TGTGCCAGCAGCCCCAGGCTACCCACAGATACGCAGTATTTT
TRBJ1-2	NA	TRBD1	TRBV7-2	CASSLPGQGRYGYTF	TGTGCCAGCAGCTTACCTGGACAGGGGCGCTATGGCTACACCTTC
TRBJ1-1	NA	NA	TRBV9	CASSVPASRENTEAFF	TGTGCCAGCAGCGTGCCCGCATCGAGGGAGAACACTGAAGCTTTCTTT
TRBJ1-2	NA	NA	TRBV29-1	CSVGGIAGGYTF	TGCAGCGTTGGGGGGATTGCAGGTGGCTACACCTTC
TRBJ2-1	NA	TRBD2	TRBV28	CASSLTSVSSYNEQFF	TGTGCCAGCAGTCTCACTAGCGTGAGCTCCTACAATGAGCAGTTCTTC
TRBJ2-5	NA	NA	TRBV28	CASSLVEGFDETQYF	TGTGCCAGCAGTTTAGTGGAGGGGTTCGACGAGACCCAGTACTTC
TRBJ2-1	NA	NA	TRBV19	CASSSGETAYNEQFF	TGTGCCAGTAGTTCAGGGGAGACTGCCTACAATGAGCAGTTCTTC
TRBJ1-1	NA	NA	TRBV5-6	CASSSDSLNTEAFF	TGTGCCAGCAGCTCCGACAGCTTGAACACTGAAGCTTTCTTT
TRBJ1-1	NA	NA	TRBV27	CASRGLNTEAFF	TGTGCCAGCAGGGGATTGAACACTGAAGCTTTCTTT
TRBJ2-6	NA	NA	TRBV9	CASRLRYKQSRANVLTF	TGTGCCAGCCGACTCCGGTACAAACAAAGTCGGGCCAACGTCCTGACTTTC
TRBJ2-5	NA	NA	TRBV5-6	CASSLVEGQETQYF	TGTGCCAGCAGCTTGGTCGAGGGGCAAGAGACCCAGTACTTC
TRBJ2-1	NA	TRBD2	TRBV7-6	CASSLGSAGGHNEQFF	TGTGCCAGCAGCTTAGGATCGGCGGGAGGGCATAATGAGCAGTTCTTC
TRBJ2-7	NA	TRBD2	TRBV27	CASSSPGTSGINEQYF	TGTGCCAGCAGTTCACCCGGGACTAGCGGGATTAACGAGCAGTACTTC
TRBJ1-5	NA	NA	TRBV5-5	CASSLFRNLNQPQHF	TGTGCCAGCAGCTTGTTCAGGAACCTAAATCAGCCCCAGCATTTT
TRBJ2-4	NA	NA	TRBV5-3	CARSPAPRVNIQYF	TGTGCCAGAAGCCCCGCCCCCAGGGTGAACATTCAGTACTTC
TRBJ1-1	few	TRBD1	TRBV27	CASRQGNTEAFF	TGTGCCAGTAGACAGGGGAACACTGAAGCTTTCTTT
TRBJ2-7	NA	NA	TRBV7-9	CASSPRIYEQYF	TGTGCCAGCAGCCCCCGAATCTACGAGCAGTACTTC
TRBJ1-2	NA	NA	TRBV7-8	CASSGPLGGEAHNYGYTF	TGTGCCAGCAGCGGACCCCTAGGCGGGGAAGCCCACAACTATGGCTACACCTTC
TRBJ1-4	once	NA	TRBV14	CASSQDRAVNEKLFF	TGTGCCAGCAGCCAAGATCGGGCAGTAAATGAAAAACTGTTTTTT
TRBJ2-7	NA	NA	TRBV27	CASSLSGQPYEQYF	TGTGCCAGCAGTTTATCGGGGCAGCCCTACGAGCAGTACTTC
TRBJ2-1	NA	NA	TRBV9	CASSTGLNEQFF	TGTGCCAGCAGCACCGGACTCAATGAGCAGTTCTTC
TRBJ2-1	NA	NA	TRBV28	CASSLGQGFGNEQFF	TGTGCCAGCAGTTTAGGGCAGGGGTTTGGCAATGAGCAGTTCTTC
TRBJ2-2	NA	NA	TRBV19	CASTISPGTGELFF	TGTGCCAGTACTATATCCCCGGGCACCGGGGAGCTGTTTTTT
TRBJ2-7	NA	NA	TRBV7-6	CASSLSVGGGREQYF	TGTGCCAGCAGCTTATCCGTGGGTGGGGGTCGCGAGCAGTACTTC
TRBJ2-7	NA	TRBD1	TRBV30	CAWWDRGRAYEQYF	TGTGCCTGGTGGGACAGGGGGCGAGCCTACGAGCAGTACTTC
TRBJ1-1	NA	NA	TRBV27	CASSPGQMNTEAFF	TGTGCCAGCAGTCCAGGACAGATGAACACTGAAGCTTTCTTT
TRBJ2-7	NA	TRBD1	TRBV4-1	CASSQARGPYEQYF	TGCGCCAGCAGCCAAGCAAGGGGGCCGTACGAGCAGTACTTC
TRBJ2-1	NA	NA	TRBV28	CASSYNLGEQFF	TGTGCCAGCAGTTATAACTTGGGTGAGCAGTTCTTC
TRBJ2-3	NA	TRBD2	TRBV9	CASSVALTTSGRGDTQYF	TGTGCCAGCAGCGTAGCCCTCACGACTAGCGGGAGGGGAGATACGCAGTATTTT
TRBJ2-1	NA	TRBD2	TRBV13	CASSSESGGAYNEQFF	TGTGCCAGCAGCTCCGAGTCGGGGGGGGCCTACAATGAGCAGTTCTTC
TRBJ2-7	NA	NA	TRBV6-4	CASSAPGQPEQYF	TGTGCCAGCAGTGCTCCAGGACAGCCCGAGCAGTACTTC
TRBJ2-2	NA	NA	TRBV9	CASSPPGGRGTGELFF	TGTGCCAGCAGCCCACCCGGGGGTAGGGGCACCGGGGAGCTGTTTTTT
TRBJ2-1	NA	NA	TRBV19	CASSRDSYNEQFF	TGTGCCAGTAGTAGAGACAGTTACAATGAGCAGTTCTTC
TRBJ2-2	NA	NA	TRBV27	CASSLSVGALVRELFF	TGTGCCAGCAGTTTATCGGTAGGGGCCCTAGTCCGGGAGCTGTTTTTT
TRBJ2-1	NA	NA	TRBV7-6	CASSLLAPQSSYNEQFF	TGTGCCAGCAGCTTATTGGCACCTCAAAGCTCCTACAATGAGCAGTTCTTC
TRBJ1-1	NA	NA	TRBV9	CASSALQVNTEAFF	TGTGCCAGCAGCGCTTTACAGGTGAACACTGAAGCTTTCTTT
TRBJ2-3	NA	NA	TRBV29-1	CSVGGRENTDTQYF	TGCAGCGTTGGGGGCAGGGAGAACACAGATACGCAGTATTTT
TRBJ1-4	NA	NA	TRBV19	CASSGDGGLGEKLFF	TGTGCCAGTTCCGGCGATGGTGGACTCGGAGAAAAACTGTTTTTT
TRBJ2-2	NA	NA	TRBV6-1	CASIPPNTGELFF	TGTGCCAGCATTCCGCCGAACACCGGGGAGCTGTTTTTT
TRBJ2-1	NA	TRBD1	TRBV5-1	CASSLHKQGIHNEQFF	TGCGCCAGCAGCCTACACAAACAGGGGATCCACAATGAGCAGTTCTTC
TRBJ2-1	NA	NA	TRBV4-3	CASSYRTSAEQFF	TGCGCCAGCAGCTACCGGACGAGTGCGGAGCAGTTCTTC
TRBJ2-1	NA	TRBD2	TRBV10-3	CALRTSLLDEQFF	TGTGCCCTCAGGACTAGTCTACTAGATGAGCAGTTCTTC
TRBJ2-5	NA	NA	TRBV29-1	CSVEGGGNRETQYF	TGCAGCGTTGAAGGTGGTGGGAACCGAGAGACCCAGTACTTC
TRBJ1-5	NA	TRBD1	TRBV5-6	CASRAWTGGRNQPQHF	TGTGCCAGCAGGGCCTGGACAGGGGGAAGGAATCAGCCCCAGCATTTT